This TCR beta chain was sequenced in a study of T cells after yellow fever vaccination (dated by TCRdb to between 2018 and 2020). About the full investigation: The SMART-Seq v4 Ultra Low Input RNA kit was used to prepare libraries from fractions with low cell numbers. Blood was drawn at multiple timepoints before and after primary and secondary immunization, with bulk PBMC replicates and cell subsets isolated. Two healthy male donors made up the cohort, one aged 18 to 29 years and the other aged 30 to 40 years. Bulk TCR alpha and beta repertoires were sequenced longitudinally to track T-cell clones before and after primary and booster YFV17D yellow fever vaccination.

The intended sense of this specimen's treatment or condition label: live attenuated yellow fever vaccine strain. Two biological replicates of bulk PBMCs were collected at each blood-draw timepoint. PBMCs were isolated from peripheral blood using a standard Ficoll-Paque protocol. RNA was extracted with TriZol from bulk PBMCs, CD4 and CD8 fractions, and dextramer-positive and dextramer-negative fractions. TCRdb names Illumina NovaSeq 6000 as the instrument used. Synthesis of TCR cDNA relied on 5'RACE template switching, a step that introduced a universal primer site along with unique molecular identifiers. Priming of cDNA synthesis was performed from both the TCR alpha and TCR beta constant segments. Libraries were amplified in two PCR steps, with sample barcodes and sequencing adapters added in the second step. Sequencing of libraries was done on Illumina HiSeq 2500 (2x100 bp) or NovaSeq (2x150 bp). The authors' analysis ran thus. Reads were demultiplexed and collapsed into UMI consensus sequences with MIGEC, and V(D)J alignment was performed with MiXCR. Vaccine-responding clonotypes were identified with edgeR using replicate PBMC samples, with FDR below 0.01 and a log2 fold change above 5 up to day 15 being required. CD4 or CD8 identity was assigned to each bulk clonotype according to whether the clonotype was present at higher abundance in the sequenced CD4 repertoire or the sequenced CD8 repertoire. TCRdb applied fastp at Q25 and MiXCR to the public reads, then kept only in-frame beta chains. Rows merge per CDR3 protein into single entries with the most common DNA and genes. These V and J calls are TCRdb output, not the study's own analysis. The sample table holds some 320,000 distinct CDR3 sequences, of which 4.1% were seen once. The ten biggest clones cover around 23% of the sample.

This clonotype was counted at least ten times. Its cognate antigen has yet to be identified. Base qualities were left out, and no much larger clone turns up one base away. Sequences MGHRA (CDR1) and YSYEKL (CDR2) are obtained from the germline V gene. The V and J ends are trimmed by 0 bases and 4 bases, leaving 11 bases between them. Reading from cysteine to phenylalanine, the CDR3 counts 15 amino acids. Here the CDR3 DNA is all that survives: 45 bases in frame from base 1. Study-wide conclusions, independent of this receptor: A small fraction of clonotypes appeared in both the CD4 and CD8 compartments, likely as a result of convergent recombination. Because the study included only two donors, the extent to which the findings can be generalized is limited. Most clones expanded after primary vaccination (around 96% of CD4 and 88% of CD8) were re-detected after the booster, suggesting that broad memory maintenance occurred. The secondary T-cell response was weaker than the primary response but faster, peaking on day 5 instead of day 15. Computational filtering was needed because FACS-sorted repertoires could contain abundant contaminating clonotypes from the bulk population.

The rearrangement combines TRBV4-1 with TRBJ2-3; the D call could be TRBD1 or TRBD2, with each sharing 6 bases. The source of this sequence is a man between 18 and 29 years old who received the YFV17D yellow fever vaccine. The sample was PBMCs, taken 5 days after the yellow fever booster vaccination. The sequenced DNA is TGCGCCAGCAGCCAAGAGGGGGGCGGGCCAGATACGCAGTATTTT. This gives the protein CASSQEGGGPDTQYF.